The T cell receptor beta chain under discussion was sequenced for a study of blood T cells in healthy people across ages. Overall study results and limits: More naive CD4+ cells and higher diversity marked long-lived donors relative to aged donors.

This clonotype has more than one count but fewer than ten. No antigen is known for it. Sample-barcoded 5' priming and a J-beta primer mix drove a second PCR of about 7 to 12 cycles. Each sample yielded at least 3 million CDR3-containing paired-end reads. One entry per CDR3 protein results from TCRdb running MiXCR on the 5' RACE reads. The sample includes more than 550,000 distinct CDR3 sequences, approximately 21% seen only once; the top ten take about 20%. This CDR3 region has 15 residues. V was trimmed by 2 bases and J by 0 bases, leaving 8 bases between them. From germline, CDR1 is LGHDT and CDR2 YNNKEL (reference sequence). The individuals who served as donors were healthy Caucasians living in Russia, aged roughly 6 to 90. RNA extraction gave at least 5.5 micrograms of total RNA per sample.

Specimen: blood. The chain uses TRBV3-1 and TRBJ2-1; unclear D gene. The sequence derives from a man aged 70 or older in good health. In DNA form, the CDR3 reads TGTGCCAGCAGCCAAACCTACAGCTCCTACAATGAGCAGTTCTTC. Amino acid sequence: CASSQTYSSYNEQFF.